This TCR beta chain was captured in a study of CD8+ T cells in alopecia areata. Overall study results and limits: Uncertain still, given a single nonresponder, is whether baseline CD8+ expansion links to response.

Extracted RNA was reverse transcribed into cDNA, the sequencing template. The repertoire was sequenced with immunoSEQ multiplex PCR; TCRdb's copy has only in-frame clones and lacks some. The sample consists of about 190,000 clones, approximately 56% of them appearing once. Treatment here: oral pan-JAK inhibitor, 5-10 mg twice daily. J gave up 5 bases and V 7 bases, and 9 bases lay outside the gene matches. The V gene's germline CDR1 is SNHLY and CDR2 FYNNEI. The CDR3 totals 15 residues. Note on this clone: Its specificity is unknown.

The receptor was derived from a human donor with alopecia areata. Sample: CD4+ T cells sorted from blood, taken at week 4, from a patient treated with tofacitinib. This chain uses TRBV2 with TRBJ1-2; 11 positions match TRBD1. CDR3 DNA sequence: TGTGCCAGCAAAGGACAGGGGGCAAGTAGATATGGCTACACCTTC. This codes for CASKGQGASRYGYTF.